This TCR beta chain was recovered during a study of CD8 T cells in Susac syndrome. Germline-derived CDR1 and CDR2 are MNHEY and SVGAGI. This CDR3 spans 14 amino acids. The V segment lost 4 bases and the J segment 3 bases; nucleotides outside the gene matches: 4. It was with random hexamers that about 0.45 to 1 ug RNA was reverse transcribed. Across 54 Vbeta and 13 Jbeta, TCR beta CDR3 was amplified with immunoSEQ multiplex PCR. In TCRdb, the immunoSEQ multiplex PCR reads were re-called with MiXCR into one record per CDR3 protein. The table shows about 160,000 distinct CDR3 sequences, with approximately 95% occurring only once. TCR beta sequences were obtained from blood CD8+ and CD4+ T cells. The multiple sclerosis control group was made up of treatment-naive patients with stable or active relapsing-remitting disease. TEMRA cells were enriched by FACS, and CD4+ and CD8+ T cells were negatively isolated.

Source material: CD4+ T cells from PBMCs. This receptor was taken from a human donor with multiple sclerosis. The chain carries TRBV6-5 and TRBJ2-7; 9 positions agree with TRBD2. CDR3 residues: CASSSGGRVYEQYF. The CDR3 region has the DNA TGTGCCAGCAGTTCTGGCGGGAGGGTCTACGAGCAGTACTTC.